Listed below are T cell receptor beta chains from one sample, sequenced in a study of blood T cell repertoires in COVID-19. Sequencing used immunoSEQ multiplex PCR; TCRdb keeps in-frame clones, though not all of them. Among 120,000 or so clones listed, 82% were seen once. Sequencing was done on a sample of peripheral blood. The receptor set was obtained from a woman in her sixties or seventies with acute or convalescent COVID-19. Each CDR3 is given with its conserved first and last residue. D genes are given only for firm matches. Only some rows state a clone size, as once, few, many or a class for expanded clones.

D gene: TRBD2
J gene: TRBJ2-1
clone size: once
V gene: TRBV24-1
CDR3 protein: CATSDRTSGVKVNEQFF
CDR3 DNA: TGTGCCACCAGTGATCGGACTAGCGGGGTAAAAGTTAATGAGCAGTTCTTC

D gene: TRBD2
J gene: TRBJ2-2
clone size: -
V gene: TRBV7-3
CDR3 protein: CASSISGTRSSGELFF
CDR3 DNA: TGTGCCAGCAGCATTTCCGGGACTAGGTCATCCGGGGAGCTGTTTTTT

D gene: -
J gene: TRBJ1-4
clone size: once
V gene: TRBV12-3/TRBV12-4
CDR3 protein: CASSAQASEKLFF
CDR3 DNA: TGTGCCAGCAGCGCACAGGCCTCTGAAAAACTGTTTTTT

D gene: -
J gene: TRBJ1-1
clone size: few
V gene: TRBV3-1/TRBV3-2
CDR3 protein: CASTRQGNTEAFF
CDR3 DNA: TGTGCCAGCACCCGCCAGGGCAACACTGAAGCTTTCTTT

D gene: -
J gene: TRBJ1-5
clone size: -
V gene: TRBV7-9
CDR3 protein: CASSFQEAPQHF
CDR3 DNA: TGTGCCAGCAGCTTCCAGGAGGCGCCCCAGCATTTT

D gene: -
J gene: TRBJ1-6
clone size: -
V gene: TRBV3-1/TRBV3-2
CDR3 protein: CASSLPQRESPLHF
CDR3 DNA: TGTGCCAGCAGCCTCCCCCAACGGGAGTCACCCCTCCACTTT

D gene: -
J gene: TRBJ2-1
clone size: -
V gene: TRBV7-9
CDR3 protein: CATAGPNEQFF
CDR3 DNA: TGTGCCACCGCGGGCCCCAATGAGCAGTTCTTC

D gene: TRBD1
J gene: TRBJ1-1
clone size: few
V gene: TRBV11-2
CDR3 protein: CASSYGLLAGGNTEAFF
CDR3 DNA: TGTGCCAGCAGCTACGGACTCTTGGCAGGGGGCAACACTGAAGCTTTCTTT

D gene: -
J gene: TRBJ2-3
clone size: -
V gene: TRBV7-2
CDR3 protein: CASSSLGGATDTQYF
CDR3 DNA: TGTGCCAGCAGCTCCCTAGGCGGGGCGACAGATACGCAGTATTTT

D gene: -
J gene: TRBJ1-3
clone size: -
V gene: TRBV6-6
CDR3 protein: CASTAHLYDTIYF
CDR3 DNA: TGTGCCAGTACAGCACATCTGTACGACACCATATATTTT

D gene: -
J gene: TRBJ1-1
clone size: -
V gene: TRBV6-2/TRBV6-3
CDR3 protein: CASSPSRQRNTEAFF
CDR3 DNA: TGTGCCAGCAGCCCCAGTCGACAGAGGAACACTGAAGCTTTCTTT

D gene: TRBD1
J gene: TRBJ2-1
clone size: -
V gene: TRBV5-1
CDR3 protein: CASSWGQGRSYNEQFF
CDR3 DNA: TGCGCCAGCAGCTGGGGACAGGGACGGTCCTACAATGAGCAGTTCTTC

D gene: TRBD2
J gene: TRBJ2-2
clone size: -
V gene: TRBV27
CDR3 protein: CASSGGANTGELFF
CDR3 DNA: TGTGCCAGCAGCGGGGGGGCGAACACCGGGGAGCTGTTTTTT

D gene: -
J gene: TRBJ2-1
clone size: -
V gene: TRBV11-2
CDR3 protein: CASSLGVGRGRSYNEQFF
CDR3 DNA: TGTGCCAGCAGCTTAGGGGTCGGGCGGGGCCGCTCCTACAATGAGCAGTTCTTC

D gene: -
J gene: TRBJ2-4
clone size: -
V gene: TRBV27
CDR3 protein: CASSSRGLKNIQYF
CDR3 DNA: TGTGCCAGCAGCAGCCGGGGTTTAAAAAACATTCAGTACTTC

D gene: -
J gene: TRBJ1-6
clone size: -
V gene: TRBV5-4
CDR3 protein: CASSLGGQLLGSLHF
CDR3 DNA: TGTGCCAGCAGCTTGGGAGGGCAGTTACTGGGATCCCTCCACTTT

D gene: -
J gene: TRBJ2-2
clone size: few
V gene: TRBV5-4
CDR3 protein: CASSFGLGGTGELFF
CDR3 DNA: TGTGCCAGCAGCTTCGGGTTGGGGGGCACCGGGGAGCTGTTTTTT

D gene: -
J gene: TRBJ1-2
clone size: -
V gene: TRBV4-2
CDR3 protein: CASSQERSLNYGYTF
CDR3 DNA: TGTGCCAGCAGCCAAGAGCGTTCTTTGAACTATGGCTACACCTTC

D gene: TRBD2
J gene: TRBJ2-2
clone size: -
V gene: TRBV3-1/TRBV3-2
CDR3 protein: CASSQGGGAGELFF
CDR3 DNA: TGTGCCAGCAGCCAAGGCGGGGGGGCCGGGGAGCTGTTTTTT

D gene: -
J gene: TRBJ1-2
clone size: -
V gene: TRBV19
CDR3 protein: CASSRSASQGQSYGYTF
CDR3 DNA: TGTGCCAGTAGCAGATCGGCCTCGCAGGGGCAAAGCTATGGCTACACCTTC

D gene: -
J gene: TRBJ2-1
clone size: -
V gene: TRBV7-2
CDR3 protein: CASSRLAGSSYNEQFF
CDR3 DNA: TGTGCCAGCAGCCGTCTGGCGGGGAGCTCCTACAATGAGCAGTTCTTC

D gene: -
J gene: TRBJ2-3
clone size: -
V gene: TRBV6-5
CDR3 protein: CASSSLGLSTDTQYF
CDR3 DNA: TGTGCCAGCAGTTCCTTAGGACTTAGCACAGATACGCAGTATTTT

D gene: TRBD1
J gene: TRBJ2-7
clone size: -
V gene: TRBV30
CDR3 protein: CAWSRTGLSYEQYF
CDR3 DNA: TGTGCCTGGAGTCGGACAGGCCTCTCCTACGAGCAGTACTTC